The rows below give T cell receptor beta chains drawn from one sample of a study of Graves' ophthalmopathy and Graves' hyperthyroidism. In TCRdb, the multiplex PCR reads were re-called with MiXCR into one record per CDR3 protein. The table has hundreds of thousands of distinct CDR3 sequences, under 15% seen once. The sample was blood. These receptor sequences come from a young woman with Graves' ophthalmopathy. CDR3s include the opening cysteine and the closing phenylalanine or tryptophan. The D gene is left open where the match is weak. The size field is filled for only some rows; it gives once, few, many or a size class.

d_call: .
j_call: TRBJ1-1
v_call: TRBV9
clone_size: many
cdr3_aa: CASSVEGWGTEAFF
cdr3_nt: TGTGCCAGCAGCGTAGAAGGCTGGGGCACTGAAGCTTTCTTT

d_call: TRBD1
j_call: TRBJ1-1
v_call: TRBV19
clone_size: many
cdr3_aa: CASSLRTGVNTEAFF
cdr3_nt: TGTGCCAGTAGTCTTCGGACAGGGGTGAACACTGAAGCTTTCTTT

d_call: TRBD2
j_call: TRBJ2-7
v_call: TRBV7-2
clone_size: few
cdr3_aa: CASSASGGRSYEQYF
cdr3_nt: TGTGCCAGCAGCGCGAGCGGGGGGCGGTCCTACGAGCAGTACTTC

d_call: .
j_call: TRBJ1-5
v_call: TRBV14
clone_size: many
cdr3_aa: CARGEGPNQPQHF
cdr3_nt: TGTGCGCGGGGAGAGGGACCCAATCAGCCCCAGCATTTT

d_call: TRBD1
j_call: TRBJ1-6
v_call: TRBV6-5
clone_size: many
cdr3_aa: CASSSGTGESPLHF
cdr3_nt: TGTGCCAGCAGCTCCGGGACAGGGGAATCACCCCTCCACTTT

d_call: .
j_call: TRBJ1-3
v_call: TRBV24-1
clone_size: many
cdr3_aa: CATSGEQSGNTIYF
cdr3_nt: TGTGCCACCAGCGGCGAGCAATCTGGAAACACCATATATTTT

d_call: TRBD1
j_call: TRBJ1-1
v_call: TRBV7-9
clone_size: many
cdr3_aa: CASGPYTGEYEAFF
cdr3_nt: TGTGCATCCGGACCCTATACAGGGGAATACGAAGCTTTCTTT

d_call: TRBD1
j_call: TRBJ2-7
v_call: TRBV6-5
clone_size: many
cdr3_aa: CASRSRTGFPYEQYF
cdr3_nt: TGTGCCAGCCGTTCAAGGACAGGGTTCCCCTACGAGCAGTACTTC

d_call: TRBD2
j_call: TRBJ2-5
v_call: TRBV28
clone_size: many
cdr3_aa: CASSSGSGEETQYF
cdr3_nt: TGTGCCAGCAGCAGCGGGAGCGGGGAGGAGACCCAGTACTTC

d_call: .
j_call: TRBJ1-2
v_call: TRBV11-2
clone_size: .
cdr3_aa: CASSLVGGRDGYTF
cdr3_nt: TGTGCCAGCAGCTTAGTGGGGGGAAGAGATGGCTACACCTTC

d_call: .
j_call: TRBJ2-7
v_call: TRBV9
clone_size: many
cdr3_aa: CASSVDGQDLEQYF
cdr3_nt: TGTGCCAGCAGCGTAGATGGGCAGGACCTCGAGCAGTACTTC

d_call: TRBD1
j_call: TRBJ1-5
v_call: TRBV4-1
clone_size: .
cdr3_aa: CASSQEGQGMLYNQPQHF
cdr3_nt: TGCGCCAGCAGCCAAGAAGGACAGGGTATGTTGTACAATCAGCCCCAGCATTTT

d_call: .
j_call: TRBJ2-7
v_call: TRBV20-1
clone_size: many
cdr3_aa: CSASRQAGYEQYF
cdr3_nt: TGCAGTGCTAGTCGTCAGGCTGGCTACGAGCAGTACTTC

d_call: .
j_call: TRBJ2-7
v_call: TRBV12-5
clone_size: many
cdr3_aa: CASGSSLSPSYEQYF
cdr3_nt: TGTGCTAGTGGTTCCTCCCTATCACCTTCCTACGAGCAGTACTTC

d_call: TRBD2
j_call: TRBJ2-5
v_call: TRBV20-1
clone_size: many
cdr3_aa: CSASKLAGDRETQYF
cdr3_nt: TGCAGTGCTAGTAAACTAGCGGGAGATCGAGAGACCCAGTACTTC

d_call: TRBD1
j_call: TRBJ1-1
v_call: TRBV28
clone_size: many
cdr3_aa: CASSLQGAAFF
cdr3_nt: TGTGCCAGCAGTTTGCAGGGGGCAGCTTTCTTT

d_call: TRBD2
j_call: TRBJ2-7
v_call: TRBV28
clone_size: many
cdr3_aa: CASSNFPTGGGPYEQYF
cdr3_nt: TGTGCCAGCAGCAATTTCCCGACTGGGGGAGGGCCCTACGAGCAGTACTTC

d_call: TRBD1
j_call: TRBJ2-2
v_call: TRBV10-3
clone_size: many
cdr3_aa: CAISDPTGGTGELFF
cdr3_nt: TGTGCCATCAGTGACCCGACAGGGGGTACAGGGGAGCTGTTTTTT

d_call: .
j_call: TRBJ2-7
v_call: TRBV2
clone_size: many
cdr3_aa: CATLWGQRDGYEQYF
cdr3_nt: TGTGCCACCCTGTGGGGTCAACGGGACGGCTACGAGCAGTACTTC

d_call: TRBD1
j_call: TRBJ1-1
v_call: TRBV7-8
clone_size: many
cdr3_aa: CASSLAVGTGYTEAFF
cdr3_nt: TGTGCCAGCAGCCTAGCGGTCGGGACAGGGTACACTGAAGCTTTCTTT

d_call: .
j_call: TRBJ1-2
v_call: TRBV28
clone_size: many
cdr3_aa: CASSPAVEGGGYTF
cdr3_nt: TGTGCCAGCAGTCCCGCCGTGGAGGGTGGAGGCTACACCTTC

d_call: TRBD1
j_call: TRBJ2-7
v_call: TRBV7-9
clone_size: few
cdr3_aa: CASSPGTGSFQYF
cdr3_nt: TGTGCCAGCAGCCCAGGGACAGGGTCTTTTCAGTACTTC

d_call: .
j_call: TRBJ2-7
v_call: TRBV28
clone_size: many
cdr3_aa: CASSIAGAGNEQYF
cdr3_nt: TGTGCCAGCAGCATCGCGGGGGCTGGCAACGAGCAGTACTTC

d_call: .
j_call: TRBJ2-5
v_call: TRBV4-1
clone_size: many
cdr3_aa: CASSQVTDKAQYF
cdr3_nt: TGCGCCAGCAGCCAAGTTACAGACAAAGCCCAGTACTTC

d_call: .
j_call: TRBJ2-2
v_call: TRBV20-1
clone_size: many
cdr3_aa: CSGRADTGELFF
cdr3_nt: TGCAGTGGCCGGGCCGACACCGGGGAGCTGTTTTTT

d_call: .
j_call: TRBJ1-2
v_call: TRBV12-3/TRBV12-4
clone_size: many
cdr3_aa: CASSDGQRYGYTF
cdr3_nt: TGTGCCAGCAGCGACGGACAGAGATATGGCTACACCTTC

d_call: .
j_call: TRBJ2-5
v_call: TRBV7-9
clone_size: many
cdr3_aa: CASSFPGRQETQYF
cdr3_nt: TGTGCCAGCAGCTTCCCAGGGCGCCAAGAGACCCAGTACTTC

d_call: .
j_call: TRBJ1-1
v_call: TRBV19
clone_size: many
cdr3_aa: CASRANLRTEAFF
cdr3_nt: TGTGCCAGTAGGGCCAATTTAAGGACTGAAGCTTTCTTT

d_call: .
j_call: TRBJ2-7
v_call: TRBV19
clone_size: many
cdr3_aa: CASSITGFEQYF
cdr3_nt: TGTGCCAGTAGTATAACGGGGTTCGAGCAGTACTTC

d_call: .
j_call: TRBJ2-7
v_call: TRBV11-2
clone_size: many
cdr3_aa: CASLKPAGRSWEQYF
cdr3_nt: TGTGCCAGCCTTAAGCCGGCGGGCCGGTCTTGGGAGCAGTACTTC

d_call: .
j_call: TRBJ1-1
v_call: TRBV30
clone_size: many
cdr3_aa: CAWLSRRGTEAFF
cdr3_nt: TGTGCCTGGTTGAGTAGGAGGGGCACTGAAGCTTTCTTT

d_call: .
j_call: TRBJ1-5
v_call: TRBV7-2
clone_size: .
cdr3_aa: CASSLFPLPNQPQHF
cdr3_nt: TGTGCCAGCAGCTTGTTCCCCCTTCCTAATCAGCCCCAGCATTTT

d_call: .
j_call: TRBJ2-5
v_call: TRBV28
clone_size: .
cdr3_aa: CASSVLLETQYF
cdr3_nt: TGTGCCAGCAGTGTCCTCTTAGAGACCCAGTACTTC

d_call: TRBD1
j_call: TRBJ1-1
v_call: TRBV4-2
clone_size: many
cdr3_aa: CASSQEVTGAEAFF
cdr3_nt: TGTGCCAGCAGCCAAGAAGTGACAGGGGCTGAAGCTTTCTTT

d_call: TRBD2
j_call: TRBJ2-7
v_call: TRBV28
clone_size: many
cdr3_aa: CASTSGKYEQYF
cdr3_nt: TGTGCCAGCACTAGCGGGAAGTACGAGCAGTACTTC

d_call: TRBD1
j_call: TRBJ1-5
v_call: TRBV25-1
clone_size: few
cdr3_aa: CASSGDRGPGQPQHF
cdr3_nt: TGTGCCAGCAGCGGGGACAGGGGGCCGGGTCAGCCCCAGCATTTT

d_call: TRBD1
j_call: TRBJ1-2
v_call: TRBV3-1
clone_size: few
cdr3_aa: CASSSDRGFRGYTF
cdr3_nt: TGTGCCAGCAGTTCCGACAGGGGGTTCCGTGGCTACACCTTC

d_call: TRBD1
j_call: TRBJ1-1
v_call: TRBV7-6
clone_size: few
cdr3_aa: CASSPTGGQGTEAFF
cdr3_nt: TGTGCCAGCAGCCCGACAGGGGGCCAGGGGACTGAAGCTTTCTTT